This TCR beta chain is drawn from a study of beta chain features in type 1 diabetes. Concerning this clone itself: No antigen is known for it.

Study conclusions and caveats: Junctions at VDJ sites from type 1 diabetes patients had fewer insertions and more deletions.

Based on CD45RO/CCR7/CD25/CD127/CD95/CD27, CD4+ regulatory, stem cell-like memory, naive and central memory cells were sorted. Sorted populations were all over 98% pure. TCRB transcripts that were expressed got sequenced, as all of the isolated RNA had been reverse transcribed. TCRdb keeps only in-frame clones here, not all; method: immunoSEQ multiplex PCR. The sample comprises about 180,000 clones, approximately 13% of which are singletons, and 0.62% rests with the top ten. Sequencing was carried out using central memory CD4+ T cells from blood. The TCR was taken from a woman aged 18-29 years in good health.

The CDR3 nucleotides read TGTGCCTGGAGTGTACAGTTTCCTGAAGCTTTCTTT. This encodes CAWSVQFPEAFF. The V and J genes are TRBV30 and TRBJ1-1; D is ambiguous. This CDR3 contains 12 residues. Germline V CDR1 and CDR2: GTSNPN, SVGIG (reference sequence). V lost 0 bases and J 6 bases, leaving 8 bases between the germline ends.